The text below deals with one TCR beta chain. This clonotype was detected only a few times. What antigen it recognizes has not been identified. Base-call qualities are not available, and no considerably larger clone is one nucleotide away. PBMCs were isolated by Ficoll-Paque density gradient centrifugation. For this chain, trimming is 6 bases at the V end and 5 bases at the J end, and the number of junction bases without a gene match is 9. Its CDR3 holds 14 amino acids, cysteine through phenylalanine. The CDR3 DNA has 42 bases and is translated from base 1. The reads were generated on an Illumina NovaSeq 6000. TCRalpha and TCRbeta cDNA libraries were built by 5'RACE with constant-segment primers, adding sample barcodes and unique molecular identifiers. RNA was extracted from every sample with Trizol reagent. The libraries were amplified in two PCR steps, and the second step added a second sample barcode and Illumina TruSeq adapters. The libraries were sequenced on an Illumina NovaSeq using 2 x 150 bp paired-end reads. The published analysis was carried out like this. Reads were demultiplexed and collapsed into UMI-guided consensus sequences with migec v1.2.7. Using mixcr v2.1.11, the UMI consensuses were aligned to TRA and TRB V and J templates and assembled into clonotypes. Expanded or contracted clonotypes were those called significant by both edgeR and NoisET, with noise models trained on biological replicates. For edgeR calls, the thresholds were a false discovery rate-adjusted p below 0.01 and a log2 fold-change of 1. As an exploratory analysis of dynamics, max-normalized trajectories of the 1000 most abundant clonotypes were examined with PCA combined with hierarchical clustering. Separately sequenced CD4+ and CD8+ repertoires were used to assign a CD4 or CD8 phenotype to each responding clone. Using fastp trimming at Q25 and MiXCR clonotype assembly, TCRdb reanalyzed the public sequencing data and kept in-frame beta chains. A single entry per CDR3 protein holds the most common genes and DNA from its merged rows. None of the V and J calls come from the authors' own analysis; TCRdb made them. Counted in this sample were 300,000 or so distinct CDR3 sequences; around 15% of them appeared once. Together, the top ten hold roughly 22% of the sample.

The data originate from a study of T-cell memory formation after mild COVID-19 (dated by TCRdb to about 2021). As for the study more broadly: TCR sequence clusters from the two donors were found to be largely donor specific. The cohort comprised two young, previously healthy adult volunteers, one female and one male. T-cell clones expanding and contracting after mild COVID-19 in a couple of donors were tracked by longitudinal TCRalpha and TCRbeta repertoire sequencing. Findings and caveats that apply to the study as a whole: Contracting CD4+ clones were found mainly in CM and EM memory subsets, while CD8+ clones were enriched in EMRA. The detection of some responding clones in pre-infection memory suggests that pre-existing cross-reactive memory T cells joined the SARS-CoV-2 response. Clones contracting from day 15 to 85 had balanced CD4/CD8 phenotypes, while a second wave expanding from day 15 to 37 was biased towards CD4+. The study included only a couple of mild cases, and larger cohorts that include severe cases with pre-infection samples were judged to be necessary. SARS-CoV-2 specificity was not confirmed for the second-wave clones peaking on day 37.

The rearranged segments are TRBV12-3 or TRBV12-4 and TRBJ2-5, and TRBD2 matches 7 of the central bases. The sequenced material came from PBMCs or a T cell subset sorted from them (not recorded which). The receptor was derived from a man aged 18 to 29 who had mild COVID-19 (a few samples of this study predate the infection). The sample titles of this study are shuffled in the database, so cell type and time point are left out; the donor was told from shared clones. The CDR3 reads CASSLRGEGETQYF. The nucleotide sequence reads TGTGCCAGCAGCTTACGGGGGGAAGGGGAGACCCAGTACTTC.